This T cell receptor beta chain stems from a study of PD-L1 blockade in urothelial cancer. Across the study: Patients with male sex and bladder-origin urothelial cancer accounted for most of the 29 enrolled. The patients had undergone anywhere from 0 to 3 prior chemotherapy regimens.

Study results and caveats: Blood TCR clonality below the median before treatment was a predictor of better survival.

The CDR3 has 14 amino acids. Per germline, CDR1 KGHSH and CDR2 LQKENI. V was cut by 8 bases and J by 7 bases, with 18 bases left in between. This clone appeared a few times. Its target is unknown. Time point indicated: peripheral blood 6 weeks after treatment start. Synthetically made TCR analog templates were put into each PCR as spikes. Sequencing was performed with immunoSEQ multiplex PCR; in TCRdb, only in-frame clones are kept and a portion is missing. The data hold about 30,000 clones, with around 89% observed a single time. This receptor was identified in a man older than 75 with urothelial cancer. The sample consisted of PBMCs, taken around atezolizumab (anti-PD-L1) treatment. This chain uses TRBV18 with TRBJ2-1, with D perhaps matching TRBD2 (6 bases). CDR3 in amino acids: CASLSLSGDNEQFF. CDR3 nucleotides: TGTGCCAGCCTATCTTTGTCGGGGGATAATGAGCAGTTCTTC.